This T cell receptor (beta chain) was captured by sequencing in a study of blood T cell repertoires in COVID-19. Study context: Collection of acute and convalescent COVID-19 samples took place in the United States, Italy and Spain.

This clone was counted between two and nine times. Participants, about 18 to 100 years old, spanned more than 20 US areas. Cohorts were based on clinical histories the participants reported. This table comes from immunoSEQ multiplex PCR, and its TCRdb copy is limited to in-frame clones, with some not included. The table shows under 200,000 clones, with about 80% occurring only once. What was sequenced was PBMCs or T cells enriched from blood (not recorded which). The clonotype comes from a man aged 45-65 years who had recovered from COVID-19.

CDR3 bases: TGCAGCGTCAAGGCAGGGTGGGGTCAGCCCCAGCATTTT. Protein: CSVKAGWGQPQHF. The genes are TRBV29-1 and TRBJ1-5; weak D call: TRBD1 (5 bases). The CDR3 covers 13 residues. Trimming cost V 6 bases and J 6 bases, with 15 bases left between them. The germline V gene has CDR1 SQVTM and CDR2 ANQGSEA.